The text below deals with one TCR beta chain. The antigen remains unidentified. Profiled with immunoSEQ multiplex PCR; TCRdb holds only in-frame clones, not every one. The repertoire holds tens of thousands of clones, with 65% to 85% as singletons. The data belong to a study of vaccination effects on CD4 cells after COVID-19. Study as a whole: All study participants received two doses of BNT162b2 or mRNA-1273 vaccine. Findings of the study overall: Clones of infection and vaccine origin contracted markedly late after vaccination.

Viral peptide pools were used in the ViraFEST assay to expand antigen-specific CD4+ T cells, and sequencing came afterward. Researchers isolated CD4+ T cells once less than twelve days of culture had elapsed. Culturing of 1.5 million to 2.5 million PBMC per well took place with around 9.4 IU/ml IL-2 and around 10 ug/ml peptides. Sequences were derived from CD4+ T cells from PBMCs cultured with HCoV-229E spike peptides, sampled before COVID-19 vaccination. This clonotype originated in a human donor who received a COVID-19 vaccine.

In nucleotides, the CDR3 is TGTGCCAGCAGTGACAACTCTGGGGCCAACGTCCTGACTTTC. Protein sequence: CASSDNSGANVLTF. This chain uses TRBV6-4 with TRBJ2-6; D remains unclear. The CDR3 runs to 14 residues. Trimming cost V 2 bases and J 0 bases, with 2 bases left between them. CDR1 MRHNA and CDR2 SNTAGT come from the germline V gene.